This is a list of T cell receptor beta chains from one sample in a study of shared clonotypes between healthy human individuals. Measured with immunoSEQ multiplex PCR; TCRdb has only the in-frame clones, and not every one. The sample includes roughly 1.4 million clones, around 98.5% of them seen just once. Specimen: naive CD4+ T cells sorted from blood. The receptors were gathered from a man aged 25 to 45 in good health. Both conserved end residues are part of each CDR3. D genes are given only for firm matches. Some rows mark clone size as missing; the rest say once, few, many or name a class of expanded clone.

D gene	V gene	J gene	clone size	CDR3 DNA	CDR3 protein
NA	TRBV5-4	TRBJ1-2	NA	TGTGCCAGCAGCCCAACGACAGGAGATGGCTACACCTTC	CASSPTTGDGYTF
TRBD1	TRBV13	TRBJ2-1	NA	TGTGCCAGCAGCTTAGGGACAGGGGACGGTAGGGAGCAGTTCTTC	CASSLGTGDGREQFF
NA	TRBV7-3	TRBJ2-6	NA	TGTGCCAGCAGCTCGAGGGGGGACAGTCTCTCTGGGGCCAACGTCCTGACTTTC	CASSSRGDSLSGANVLTF
NA	TRBV29-1	TRBJ2-3	NA	TGCAGCGCAGACAGGGGGCTTCGGCGGGAGGGCCAAGATACGCAGTATTTT	CSADRGLRREGQDTQYF
NA	TRBV5-4	TRBJ2-7	NA	TGTGCCAGCAGCCCGGAGATCTCACGCTACGAGCAGTACTTC	CASSPEISRYEQYF
TRBD1	TRBV28	TRBJ2-2	NA	TGTGCCAGCAGAGGACAGGGTAGGAACACCGGGGAGCTGTTTTTT	CASRGQGRNTGELFF
TRBD1	TRBV6-5	TRBJ1-2	NA	TGTGCCAGCAGTACCGGACAGGGGACGGGGGGCTACACCTTC	CASSTGQGTGGYTF
NA	TRBV2	TRBJ2-2	NA	TGTGCCAGCAGTGCGATAGGTGGCCCCTCTACCGGGGAGCTGTTTTTT	CASSAIGGPSTGELFF
TRBD1	TRBV11-3	TRBJ2-2	NA	TGTGCCAGCAGCAAAGGCGGGACAGGGCCCGGGGAGCTGTTTTTT	CASSKGGTGPGELFF
NA	TRBV7-9	TRBJ2-7	NA	TGTGCCAGCAGCCTACAAGCAAGTCCCTACGAGCAGTACTTC	CASSLQASPYEQYF
TRBD1	TRBV18	TRBJ1-2	NA	TGTGCCAGCTCACGACTTCGGGACAGGGCTAACTATGGCTACACCTTC	CASSRLRDRANYGYTF
NA	TRBV6-5	TRBJ2-7	NA	TGTGCCAGCAGTTACGGACTACAGAGCTCCTACGAGCAGTACTTC	CASSYGLQSSYEQYF
NA	TRBV6-1	TRBJ2-2	once	TGTGCCAGCCGGGAGAACACCGGGGAGCTGTTTTTT	CASRENTGELFF
TRBD2	TRBV5-1	TRBJ2-1	NA	TGCGCCAGCAGCTCCCGGACTAGGGGCAATGAGCAGTTCTTC	CASSSRTRGNEQFF
NA	TRBV7-9	TRBJ2-7	NA	TGTGCCAGCAGCTTAGCGGGACCCTACGAGCAGTACTTC	CASSLAGPYEQYF
TRBD2	TRBV18	TRBJ2-2	once	TGTGCCAGCTCATCCTCTAGCGGGAGCCTCACCGGGGAGCTGTTTTTT	CASSSSSGSLTGELFF